This T cell receptor beta chain was recovered during a study of beta chain features in type 1 diabetes. Turning to the study itself: Investigators examined more than 90 million sorted cells across all samples.

A word on this clone: Its antigen is as yet unknown.

Investigators reverse transcribed all isolated RNA, so they sequenced expressed TCRB transcripts. Using immunoSEQ multiplex PCR, the repertoire was profiled, and TCRdb retains in-frame clones only, with some absent. The sample records about 340,000 clones, around 8.5% being singletons. The length of the CDR3 is 14 residues. Germline V gene lookup returns CDR1 SGHAT and CDR2 FQNNGV. The ends were cut back, 7 bases at V and 7 bases at J, with 19 bases in the middle. Purities over 95% were achieved in all sorted populations. Findings of the study overall: Type 1 diabetes patients had moderately but significantly shorter TCRB CDR3s in all four CD4+ subsets. For patients, the naive, central memory and Treg TCRB repertoires appeared more alike than for healthy donors. It was possible that PCR favored shorter templates, equally so in patients and controls.

Sequences were obtained from central memory CD4+ T cells from blood. The chain recombines TRBV11-2 with TRBJ1-2, with D hard to call. This TCR came from a man aged 25-40 years with type 1 diabetes. The DNA for the CDR3 is TGTGCCAGCAACCAAGGAATGAACGAGGGTGGCTACACCTTC. The encoded protein is CASNQGMNEGGYTF.